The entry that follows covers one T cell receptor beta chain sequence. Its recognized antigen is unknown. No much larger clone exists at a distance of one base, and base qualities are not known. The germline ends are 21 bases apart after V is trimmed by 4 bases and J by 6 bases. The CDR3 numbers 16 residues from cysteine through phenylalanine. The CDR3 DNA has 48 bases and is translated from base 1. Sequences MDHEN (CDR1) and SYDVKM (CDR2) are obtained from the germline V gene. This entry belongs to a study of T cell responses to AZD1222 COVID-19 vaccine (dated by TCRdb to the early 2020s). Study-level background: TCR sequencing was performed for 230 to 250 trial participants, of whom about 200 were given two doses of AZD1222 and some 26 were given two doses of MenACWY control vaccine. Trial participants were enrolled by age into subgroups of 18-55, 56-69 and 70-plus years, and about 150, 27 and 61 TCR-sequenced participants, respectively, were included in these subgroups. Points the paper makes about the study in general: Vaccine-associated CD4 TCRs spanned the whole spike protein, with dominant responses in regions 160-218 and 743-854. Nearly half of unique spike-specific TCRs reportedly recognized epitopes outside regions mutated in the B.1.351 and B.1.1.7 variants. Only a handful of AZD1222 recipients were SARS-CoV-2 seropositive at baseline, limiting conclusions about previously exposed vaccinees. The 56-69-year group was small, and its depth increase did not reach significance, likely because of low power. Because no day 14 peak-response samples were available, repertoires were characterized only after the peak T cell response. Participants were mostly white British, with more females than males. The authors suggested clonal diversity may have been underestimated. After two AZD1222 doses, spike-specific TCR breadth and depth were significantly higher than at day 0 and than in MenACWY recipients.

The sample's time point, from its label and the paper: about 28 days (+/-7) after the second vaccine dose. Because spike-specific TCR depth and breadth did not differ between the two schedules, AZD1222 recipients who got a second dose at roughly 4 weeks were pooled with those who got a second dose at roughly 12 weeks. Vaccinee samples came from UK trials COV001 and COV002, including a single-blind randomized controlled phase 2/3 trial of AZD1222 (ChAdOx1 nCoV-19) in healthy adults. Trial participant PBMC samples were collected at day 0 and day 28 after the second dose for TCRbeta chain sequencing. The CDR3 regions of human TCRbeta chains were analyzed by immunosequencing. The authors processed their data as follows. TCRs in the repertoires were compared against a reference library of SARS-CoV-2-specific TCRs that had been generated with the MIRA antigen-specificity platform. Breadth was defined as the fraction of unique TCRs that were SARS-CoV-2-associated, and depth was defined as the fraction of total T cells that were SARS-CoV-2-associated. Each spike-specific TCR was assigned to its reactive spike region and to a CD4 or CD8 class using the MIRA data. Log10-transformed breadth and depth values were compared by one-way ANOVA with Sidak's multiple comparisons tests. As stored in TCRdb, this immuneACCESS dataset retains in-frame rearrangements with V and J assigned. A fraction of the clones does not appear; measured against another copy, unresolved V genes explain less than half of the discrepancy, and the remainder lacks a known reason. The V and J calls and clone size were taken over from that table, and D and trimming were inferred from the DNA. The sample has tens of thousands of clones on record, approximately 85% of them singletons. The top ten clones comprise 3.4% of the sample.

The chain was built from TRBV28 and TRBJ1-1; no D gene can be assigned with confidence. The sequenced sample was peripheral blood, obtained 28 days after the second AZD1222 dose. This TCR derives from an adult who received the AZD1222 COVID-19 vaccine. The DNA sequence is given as TGTGCCAGCAGTTCCCAGGCGGGGATTAACTCTGCTGAAGCTTTCTTT. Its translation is CASSSQAGINSAEAFF.